This T cell receptor (beta chain) emerged from a study of PD-L1 blockade in urothelial cancer. Time point defined: peripheral blood 6 weeks after treatment start. CDR1 and CDR2 from the germline V gene are SGHRS and YFSETQ. The CDR3 totals 12 residues. The ends were cut back, 0 bases at V and 7 bases at J, with 7 bases in the middle. TCRdb keeps only in-frame clones here, not all; method: immunoSEQ multiplex PCR. The table lists roughly 120,000 clones, 91% of them singletons. The chain links TRBV5-1 to TRBJ1-1; TRBD1 might be the D (6 bases). The input for sequencing was PBMCs, taken around atezolizumab (anti-PD-L1) treatment. The TCR originated in a man between 60 and 75 years old with urothelial cancer. The CDR3 DNA follows: TGCGCCAGCAGCTTGGACAGGGATGAAGCTTTCTTT. Its protein is CASSLDRDEAFF.